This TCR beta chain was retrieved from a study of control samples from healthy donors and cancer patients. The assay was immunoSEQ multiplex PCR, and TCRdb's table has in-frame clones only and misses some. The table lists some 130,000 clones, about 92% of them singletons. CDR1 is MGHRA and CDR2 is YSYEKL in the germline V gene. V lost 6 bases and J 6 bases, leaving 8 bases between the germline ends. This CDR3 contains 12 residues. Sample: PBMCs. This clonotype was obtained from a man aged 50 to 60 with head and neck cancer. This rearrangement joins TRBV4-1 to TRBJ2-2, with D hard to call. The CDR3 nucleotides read TGCGCCAGCAGTCGGAGTTCCGGGGAGCTGTTTTTT. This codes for CASSRSSGELFF.